The 26 T cell receptor beta chains below all came from one sample that was sequenced in a study of blood T cell repertoires in COVID-19. TCRdb's table, derived via immunoSEQ multiplex PCR, lists solely in-frame clones and lacks some. The sample has approximately 150,000 clones; approximately 87% are singletons. Sequenced input: peripheral blood. Receptor source: a woman aged 70-85 years with acute or convalescent COVID-19.

V is TRBV12-3 or TRBV12-4 and J is TRBJ1-2; a possible D gene is TRBD1 (6 bases). V lost 4 bases and J lost 8, with 11 bases in between. The CDR3 length is 12 residues. The DNA for the CDR3 is TGTGCCAGCAGTTCTGGGGGACAAGGCTACACCTTC. This encodes CASSSGGQGYTF.

The J gene is TRBJ1-4, the V gene TRBV9; no clear D. V dropped 3 bases and J dropped 8 bases, with 20 bases sitting between them. The CDR3 extends over 16 amino acids. From germline, CDR1 is SGDLS and CDR2 YYNGEE. CDR3 in amino acids: CASSAAPGQRSEKLFF. Here the CDR3 DNA reads TGTGCCAGCAGCGCCGCGCCGGGTCAACGAAGCGAAAAACTGTTTTTT.

The chain uses TRBV5-1 and TRBJ2-1; TRBD2 matches at 10 bases. Germline trimming cut 3 bases from V and 2 bases from J; bases unmatched to any gene: 5. Germline values: CDR1 SGHRS, CDR2 YFSETQ. The CDR3 has 16 residues. CDR3 in amino acids: CASSSLAGGTYNEQFF. The CDR3 bases are TGCGCCAGCAGCTCATTAGCGGGAGGCACCTACAATGAGCAGTTCTTC. The full variable domain, in which reference TRBV5-1 and TRBJ2-1 provide the parts outside the CDR3, is KAGVTQTPRYLIKTRGQQVTLSCSPISGHRSVSWYQQTPGQGLQFLFEYFSETQRNKGNFPGRFSGRQFSNSRSEMNVSTLELGDSALYLCASSSLAGGTYNEQFFGPGTRLTVL.

This chain links TRBV5-1 with TRBJ1-1; D call uncertain. Per germline, CDR1 SGHRS and CDR2 YFSETQ. The CDR3 runs to 16 residues. The ends were cut back, 3 bases at V and 0 bases at J, with 15 bases in the middle. The CDR3: CASSSSPTSMNTEAFF. In DNA form, the CDR3 reads TGCGCCAGCAGCTCAAGCCCGACATCTATGAACACTGAAGCTTTCTTT.

The chain carries TRBV7-2 and TRBJ1-5; D uncertain. The CDR3 has 14 residues. CDR1 and CDR2 (germline): SGHTA, FQGNSA. V lost 5 bases to trimming and J lost 6 bases, with 14 bases between them. CDR3 protein: CASSLDGGPQPQHF. CDR3 sequence (DNA): TGTGCCAGCAGCCTCGATGGAGGTCCTCAGCCCCAGCATTTT.

This chain links TRBV19 with TRBJ2-7, with 8 bases fitting TRBD2. This CDR3 is built from 15 residues. V lost 5 bases and J lost 4; bases outside the gene matches: 10. Germline CDR1 and CDR2: LNHDA and SQIVND (reference sequence). In DNA form, the CDR3 reads TGTGCCAGTAGTTATCTTAGCGGGGCTACTTACGAGCAGTACTTC. Encoded protein: CASSYLSGATYEQYF.

The table lists this clone with a few counts. This chain joins TRBV21-1 and TRBJ1-6; the DNA was not compared with TRBD1, the D call given in the table. TRBV21-1 is described as a pseudogene. CDR3 length: 14 residues. CDR3 residues: CASSKDRGQSPLHF. CDR3 nucleotides: TGTGCCAGCAGCAAAGATAGGGGGCAGTCACCCCTCCACTTT.

This chain joins TRBV3-1 (or the pseudogene TRBV3-2) and TRBJ2-3, with 8 bases lining up with TRBD2. CDR3 length equals 17 residues. V gave up 0 bases and J gave up 6 bases; unmatched junction bases: 11. CDR1 and CDR2 (germline): LGHDT, YNNKEL (reference sequence). CDR3 loop: CASSQDNPVLAGDTQYF. CDR3 DNA: TGTGCCAGCAGCCAAGATAACCCGGTGTTAGCGGGGGATACGCAGTATTTT.

The chain carries TRBV10-3 and TRBJ2-1, with TRBD2 matching 7 bases. The length of the CDR3 is 16 residues. Germline CDR1 and CDR2: ENHRY and SYGVKD. V shed 0 bases, J shed 0 bases, and the junction held 2 bases outside the gene matches. CDR3 nucleotides: TGTGCCATCAGTGAGTCGACGGGAGGCTCCTACAATGAGCAGTTCTTC. It yields the protein CAISESTGGSYNEQFF.

V is TRBV6-6 and J is TRBJ2-1; 13 nucleotides match TRBD2. Germline V gives CDR1 MNHNY, CDR2 SVGAGI (reference sequence). The CDR3 runs 15 residues. The V and J ends lost 10 bases and 9 bases, in that order; junction bases with no gene match: 12. The CDR3 DNA follows: TGTGCCACTAAAGGACTAGCGGGAGCGTTTAGTGAGCAGTTCTTC. Residues: CATKGLAGAFSEQFF.

This clone occurred once. DNA for the CDR3: TGTGCCAGCAGCTTAAGAGGGACAATAACCGGGGAGCTGTTTTTT. It specifies CASSLRGTITGELFF. This chain links TRBV7-9 with TRBJ2-2, with a possible D match to TRBD1 (6 bases). Deletions cut 2 bases from V and 5 bases from J, with 12 bases between. Germline V gene lookup returns CDR1 SEHNR and CDR2 FQNEAQ (reference sequence). The CDR3 is 15 amino acids.

V is TRBV6-2 or TRBV6-3 and J is TRBJ2-3, with TRBD2 identical over 13 bases. The germline gives CDR1 MNHEY, CDR2 SVGEGT. The CDR3 contains 17 residues. The J segment lost 2 bases and the V segment lost 5 bases, leaving 7 bases of the junction unmatched. The CDR3 sequence: CASSHPGLAGFTDTQYF. CDR3 in DNA: TGTGCCAGCAGTCACCCGGGACTAGCGGGGTTCACAGATACGCAGTATTTT.

In DNA form, the CDR3 reads TGTGCCATCGGGGCTAGCGGTGCCTACGAGCAGTACTTC. It codes for CAIGASGAYEQYF. V gene TRBV10-3 combines with J gene TRBJ2-7; 7 bases line up with TRBD2. CDR1 is ENHRY, CDR2 SYGVKD, per germline. V lost 8 bases to trimming and J lost 2 bases; unmatched junction nucleotides: 6. CDR3 length equals 13 residues.

This chain uses TRBV19 with TRBJ1-5; maybe TRBD1 (6 bases). Trimming stripped 11 bases from V and 6 bases from J, with 17 bases between. The CDR3 loop spans 13 amino acids. Germline CDR1 is LNHDA and CDR2 is SQIVND (reference sequence). CDR3 bases: TGTGCCGCAGGACAGCAGGTGGGTCAGCCCCAGCATTTT. Translated, it gives CAAGQQVGQPQHF.

The chain has TRBV6-5 and TRBJ2-3; D is undetermined. The V end was cut by 5 bases, the J end by 1 base, with 13 bases between. The CDR3 is made up of 15 amino acids. CDR1 and CDR2 from the germline V gene are MNHEY and SVGAGI. The CDR3 bases are TGTGCCAGCAGTCCTACGTCGTTCCGCACAGATACGCAGTATTTT. It codes for CASSPTSFRTDTQYF.

This clone was detected once. The CDR3 loop reads CATQGYTF. CDR3 nucleotide sequence: TGTGCCACCCAGGGCTACACCTTC. The chain has TRBV30 and TRBJ1-2; D uncertain. V was clipped by 8 bases and J by 8 bases, with 6 bases between them. CDR1 is GTSNPN, CDR2 SVGIG, per germline (reference sequence). This CDR3 contains 8 residues.

V gene TRBV7-2 combines with J gene TRBJ1-3; 7 bases match TRBD1. V shed 0 bases and J 0 bases; nucleotides not matched to a gene: 2. Germline V lookup: CDR1 SGHTA, CDR2 FQGNSA. CDR3 length equals 16 residues. The CDR3 nucleotides read TGTGCCAGCAGCTTAGCGGGGACAGACTCTGGAAACACCATATATTTT. Protein sequence: CASSLAGTDSGNTIYF.

J is TRBJ2-1 and V is TRBV7-9, with 11 positions matching TRBD2. The CDR3 has 16 amino acids. The germline V gene encodes CDR1 SEHNR and CDR2 FQNEAQ (reference sequence). V was pared by 4 bases and J by 6 bases, with 8 bases of the junction left unmatched. The CDR3 is CASSSSFTSGSNEQFF. The CDR3 bases are TGTGCCAGCAGCTCCTCATTTACTAGCGGGAGCAATGAGCAGTTCTTC. The full variable domain, completed using reference TRBV7-9 and TRBJ2-1, is DTGVSQNPRHKITKRGQNVTFRCDPISEHNRLYWYRQTLGQGPEFLTYFQNEAQLEKSRLLSDRFSAERPKGSFSTLEIQRTEQGDSAMYLCASSSSFTSGSNEQFFGPGTRLTVL.

The J gene is TRBJ2-2, the V gene TRBV30; 8 positions agree with TRBD2. CDR3 size: 13 residues. V dropped 1 base and J dropped 8; count of bases not matched to a gene: 3. The germline CDR1 and CDR2 sequences are GTSNPN and SVGIG (reference sequence). CDR3 DNA: TGTGCCTGGAGTGGGACTAGCTGGGGGGAGCTGTTTTTT. Its protein product is CAWSGTSWGELFF.

V is TRBV4-2 and J is TRBJ1-1; D not resolved. Trimming cost V 4 bases and J 1 base, with 7 bases left between them. CDR3 length equals 13 residues. Germline V gene lookup returns CDR1 LGHNA and CDR2 YNFKEQ. As DNA, the CDR3 is TGTGCCAGCAGCCCCCAGGCGAACACTGAAGCTTTCTTT. It is translated as CASSPQANTEAFF.

This clone was seen just once. The V gene is TRBV3-1 (or the pseudogene TRBV3-2), the J gene TRBJ2-7; TRBD1 matches 10 bases. This CDR3 is 16 amino acids long. With 1 base clipped from V and 3 bases from J, the junction kept 6 bases outside the gene matches. Germline V gene data show CDR1 as LGHDT and CDR2 as YNNKEL (reference sequence). This CDR3 is CASSQVPGQGIYEQYF. CDR3 DNA: TGTGCCAGCAGCCAAGTCCCGGGACAGGGGATCTACGAGCAGTACTTC.

This chain joins TRBV7-8 and TRBJ1-3, with D hard to call. CDR1 is SGHVS, CDR2 FQNEAQ, per germline. Between the trimmed V and J ends, which lost 1 base and 0 bases, there was a span of 10 bases. The CDR3 is 16 residues long. The CDR3 here is CASSLGRADSGNTIYF. CDR3 DNA: TGTGCCAGCAGCTTAGGGAGAGCAGACTCTGGAAACACCATATATTTT.

The V gene is TRBV11-2, the J gene TRBJ1-6; D ambiguous. Trimming took 0 bases from V and 9 from J, leaving 9 bases between them. The germline V gene has CDR1 SGHAT and CDR2 FQNNGV. CDR3 length equals 14 residues. The CDR3 sequence is CASSLDLSGSPLHF. CDR3 bases: TGTGCCAGCAGCTTAGACCTATCAGGTTCACCCCTCCACTTT.

The chain is built from TRBV4-3 and TRBJ1-1; D perhaps matches TRBD1 (6 bases). Per germline, CDR1 LGHNA and CDR2 YSLEER. This CDR3 has 16 residues. Between the trimmed V and J ends, which lost 4 bases and 4 bases, there was a span of 19 bases. In DNA form, the CDR3 reads TGCGCCAGCAGCCTCTGGGGGCGGACGTCTGCCACTGAAGCTTTCTTT. This codes for CASSLWGRTSATEAFF.

V usage is TRBV30 and J usage is TRBJ2-3; D is undetermined. Germline values: CDR1 GTSNPN, CDR2 SVGIG (reference sequence). Trimming removed 0 bases from V and 2 bases from J, with 6 bases in between. The CDR3 runs 13 residues. CDR3 in amino acids: CAWSVSVTDTQYF. The CDR3 bases are TGTGCCTGGAGTGTTTCTGTCACAGATACGCAGTATTTT.

The rearrangement joins TRBV6-5 to TRBJ2-7; D might be TRBD1 (7 bases). V was shortened by 7 bases and J by 4 bases, with 14 bases between the two germline ends. The CDR3 length is 13 residues. Germline V gives CDR1 MNHEY, CDR2 SVGAGI. The CDR3 reads CASTNRGGYEQYF. The CDR3 DNA reads TGTGCCAGCACCAACAGGGGAGGTTACGAGCAGTACTTC.